The T cell receptor beta chain described here comes from a study of blood T cells in healthy people across ages. Findings of the study overall: There were more naive CD4+ cells and higher diversity in long-lived donors than in aged donors. One million T cells yielded diversity estimates that were considered underestimates.

V lost 6 bases and J 2 bases, leaving 13 bases between the germline ends. The length of the CDR3 is 15 residues. This clonotype was recorded a few times. The antigen remains unidentified. Next came a second PCR, run for about 6 to 11 cycles, which used a sample-barcoded 5' primer along with a J-beta primer mix. Using its own MiXCR run on the 5' RACE reads, TCRdb lists one record per CDR3 protein. Among fewer than 800,000 distinct CDR3 sequences listed, roughly 32% were seen once. The sample taken for sequencing was blood. The clonotype originates from a woman older than 75 in good health. This rearrangement joins TRBV12-3 or TRBV12-4 to TRBJ1-4; D not resolved. The CDR3 nucleotides are TGTGCCAGCAGCGGATTACCCGTGACTAATGAAAAACTGTTTTTT. Amino acid sequence: CASSGLPVTNEKLFF.